This entry is about one T cell receptor (beta chain). Its matching antigen is unknown. The data were taken from a study of cytomegalovirus exposure and HLA in healthy donors. Background on the study: Early on, a data release was issued that held some 85 million unique TCRs from HLA-typed donors. Study-wide results and limits: Specificity for CMV antigens was confirmed in vitro for three of the CMV-associated chains. A list of roughly 160 TCR beta chains associated with cytomegalovirus was given. Apart from CMV serostatus, no immune exposure information was available.

The PCR had 60 Vbeta and 13 Jbeta primers. The data were produced by immunoSEQ multiplex PCR, yet TCRdb's version contains in-frame clones alone and is incomplete. The data contain tens of thousands of clones, approximately 74% of them seen just once; the ten biggest clones take up about 6.5%. The CDR3 loop spans 14 amino acids. Trimming removed 0 bases from V and 6 bases from J, with 11 bases in between. The germline CDR1 and CDR2 sequences are LGHNA and YSLEER. The TCR originated in a man under 40 in good health and CMV-seronegative. The chain links TRBV4-3 to TRBJ1-2; a weak D match, TRBD1 (6 bases). Source material: PBMCs. The CDR3 DNA follows: TGCGCCAGCAGCCAAGATGGCCAGGGGAATGGCTACACCTTC. Amino acids: CASSQDGQGNGYTF.